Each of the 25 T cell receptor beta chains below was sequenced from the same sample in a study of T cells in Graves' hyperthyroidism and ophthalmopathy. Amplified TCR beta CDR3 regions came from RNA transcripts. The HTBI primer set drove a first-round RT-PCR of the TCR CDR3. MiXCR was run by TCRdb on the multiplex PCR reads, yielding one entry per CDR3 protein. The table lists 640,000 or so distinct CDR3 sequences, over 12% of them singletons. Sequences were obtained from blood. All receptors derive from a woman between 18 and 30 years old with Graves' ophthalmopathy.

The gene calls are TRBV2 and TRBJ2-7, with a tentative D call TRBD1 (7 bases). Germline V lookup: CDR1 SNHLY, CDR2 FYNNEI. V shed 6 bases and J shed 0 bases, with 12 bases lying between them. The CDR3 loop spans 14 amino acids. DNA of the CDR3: TGTGCCAGCAGGCGGGACAGAATCTCCTACGAGCAGTACTTC. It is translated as CASRRDRISYEQYF.

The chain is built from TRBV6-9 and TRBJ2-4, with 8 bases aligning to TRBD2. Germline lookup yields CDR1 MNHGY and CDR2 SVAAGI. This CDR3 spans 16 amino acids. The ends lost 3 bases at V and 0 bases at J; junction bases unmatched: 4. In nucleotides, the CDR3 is TGTGCCAGCAGTTACATGGCGGGAGGAGCCAAAAACATTCAGTACTTC. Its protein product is CASSYMAGGAKNIQYF.

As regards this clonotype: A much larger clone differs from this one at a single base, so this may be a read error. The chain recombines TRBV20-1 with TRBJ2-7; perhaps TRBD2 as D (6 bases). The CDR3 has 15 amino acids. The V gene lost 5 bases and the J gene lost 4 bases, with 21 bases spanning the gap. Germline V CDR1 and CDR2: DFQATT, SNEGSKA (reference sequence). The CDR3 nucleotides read TGCAGTGCTCCCTCGACTGGCGGAGGGCTATACGAGCAGTACTTC. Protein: CSAPSTGGGLYEQYF.

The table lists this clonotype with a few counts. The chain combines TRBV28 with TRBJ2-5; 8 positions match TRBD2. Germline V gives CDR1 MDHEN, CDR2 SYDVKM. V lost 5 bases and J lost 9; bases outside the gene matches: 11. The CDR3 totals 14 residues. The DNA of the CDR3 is TGTGCCAGCAGTCTGAGGGGTCCGGGGGGGGCCCAGTACTTC. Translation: CASSLRGPGGAQYF.

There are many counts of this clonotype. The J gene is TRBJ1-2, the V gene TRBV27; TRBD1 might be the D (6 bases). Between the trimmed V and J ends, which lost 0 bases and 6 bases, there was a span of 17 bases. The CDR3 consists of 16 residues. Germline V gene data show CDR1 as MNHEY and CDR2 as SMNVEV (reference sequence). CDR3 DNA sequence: TGTGCCAGCAGTTTATCGTCCCCGCCAGGGGTGCATGGCTACACCTTC. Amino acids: CASSLSSPPGVHGYTF.

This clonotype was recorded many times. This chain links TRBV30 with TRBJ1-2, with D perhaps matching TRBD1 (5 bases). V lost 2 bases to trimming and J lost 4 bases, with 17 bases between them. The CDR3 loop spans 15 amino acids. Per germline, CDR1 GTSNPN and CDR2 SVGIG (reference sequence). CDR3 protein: CAWSWGRPSSYGYTF. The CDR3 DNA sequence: TGTGCCTGGAGTTGGGGACGGCCCAGCTCCTATGGCTACACCTTC.

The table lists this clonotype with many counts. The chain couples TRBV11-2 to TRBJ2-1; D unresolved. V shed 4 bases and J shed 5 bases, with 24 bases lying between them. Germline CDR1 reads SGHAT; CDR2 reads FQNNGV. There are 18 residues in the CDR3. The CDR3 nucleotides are TGTGCCAGCAGCTCTTACTCTCCGCCGCCAGGTAGCCACAATGAGCAGTTCTTC. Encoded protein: CASSSYSPPPGSHNEQFF.

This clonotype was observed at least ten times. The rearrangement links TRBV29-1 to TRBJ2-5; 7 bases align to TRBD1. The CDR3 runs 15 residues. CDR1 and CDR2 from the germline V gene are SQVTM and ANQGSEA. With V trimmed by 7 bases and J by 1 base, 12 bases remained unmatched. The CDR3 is CSALTHPGGQETQYF. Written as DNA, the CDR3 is TGCAGCGCCTTGACTCACCCAGGGGGCCAAGAGACCCAGTACTTC.

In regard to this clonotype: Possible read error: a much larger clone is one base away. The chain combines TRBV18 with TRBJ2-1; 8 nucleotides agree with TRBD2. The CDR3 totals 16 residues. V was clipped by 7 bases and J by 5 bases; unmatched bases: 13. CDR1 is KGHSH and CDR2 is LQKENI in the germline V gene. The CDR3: CASFRASGWENNEQFF. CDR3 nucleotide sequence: TGTGCCAGCTTCCGGGCTAGCGGGTGGGAGAACAATGAGCAGTTCTTC.

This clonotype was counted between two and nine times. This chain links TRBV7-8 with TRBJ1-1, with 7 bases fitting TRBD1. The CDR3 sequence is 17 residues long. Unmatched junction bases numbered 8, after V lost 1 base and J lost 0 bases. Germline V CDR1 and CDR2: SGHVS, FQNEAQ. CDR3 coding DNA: TGTGCCAGCAGCTTAGGGGGGACAGTAATCATGAACACTGAAGCTTTCTTT. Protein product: CASSLGGTVIMNTEAFF.

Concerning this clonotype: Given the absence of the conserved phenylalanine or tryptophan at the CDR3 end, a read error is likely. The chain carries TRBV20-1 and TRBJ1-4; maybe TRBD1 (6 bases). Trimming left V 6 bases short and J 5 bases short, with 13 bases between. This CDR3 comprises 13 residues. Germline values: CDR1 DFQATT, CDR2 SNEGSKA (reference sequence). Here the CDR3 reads CSATQGTNEKLFS. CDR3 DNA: TGCAGTGCCACACAGGGTACAAATGAAAAACTGTTTTCT.

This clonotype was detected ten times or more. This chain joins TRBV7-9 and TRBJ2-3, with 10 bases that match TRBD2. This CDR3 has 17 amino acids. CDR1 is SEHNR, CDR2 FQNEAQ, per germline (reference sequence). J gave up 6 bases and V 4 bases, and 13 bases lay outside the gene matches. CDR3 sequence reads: CASSSAGKAGGPDTQYF. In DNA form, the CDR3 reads TGTGCCAGCAGCTCCGCAGGGAAAGCGGGAGGGCCGGATACGCAGTATTTT.

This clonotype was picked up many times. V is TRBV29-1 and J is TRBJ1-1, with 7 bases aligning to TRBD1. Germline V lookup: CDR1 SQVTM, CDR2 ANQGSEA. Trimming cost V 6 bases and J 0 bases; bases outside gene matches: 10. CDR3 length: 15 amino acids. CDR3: CSVRVRGTVNTEAFF. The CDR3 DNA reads TGCAGCGTCCGGGTCAGGGGGACAGTGAACACTGAAGCTTTCTTT. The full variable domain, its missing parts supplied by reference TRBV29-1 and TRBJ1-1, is SAVISQKPSRDICQRGTSLTIQCQVDSQVTMMFWYRQQPGQSLTLIATANQGSEATYESGFVIDKFPISRPNLTFSTLTVSNMSPEDSSIYLCSVRVRGTVNTEAFFGQGTRLTVV.

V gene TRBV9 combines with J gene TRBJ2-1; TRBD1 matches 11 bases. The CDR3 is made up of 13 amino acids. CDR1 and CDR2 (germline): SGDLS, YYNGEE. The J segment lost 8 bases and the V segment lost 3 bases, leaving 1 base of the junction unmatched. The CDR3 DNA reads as TGTGCCAGCAGCGGGACAGGGGGCTATGAGCAGTTCTTC. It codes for CASSGTGGYEQFF.

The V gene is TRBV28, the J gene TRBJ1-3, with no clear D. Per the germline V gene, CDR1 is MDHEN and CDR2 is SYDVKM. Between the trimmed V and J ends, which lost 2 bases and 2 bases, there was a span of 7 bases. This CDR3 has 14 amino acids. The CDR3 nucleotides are TGTGCCAGCAGTTTAAAGGGAGCTGGAAACACCATATATTTT. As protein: CASSLKGAGNTIYF.

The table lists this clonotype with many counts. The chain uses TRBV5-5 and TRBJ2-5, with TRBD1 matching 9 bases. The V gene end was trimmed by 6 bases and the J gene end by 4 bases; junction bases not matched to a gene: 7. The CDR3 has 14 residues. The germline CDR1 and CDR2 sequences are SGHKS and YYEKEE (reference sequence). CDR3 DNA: TGTGCCAGCATGGACAGGGGTGGTCGAGAGACCCAGTACTTC. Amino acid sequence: CASMDRGGRETQYF.

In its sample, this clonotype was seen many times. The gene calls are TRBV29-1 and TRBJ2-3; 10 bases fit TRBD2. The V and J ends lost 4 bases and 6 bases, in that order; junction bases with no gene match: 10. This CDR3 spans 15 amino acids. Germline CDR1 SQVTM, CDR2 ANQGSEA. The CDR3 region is CSVAGSGGQSDTQYF. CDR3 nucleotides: TGCAGCGTTGCCGGTAGCGGGGGGCAGTCGGATACGCAGTATTTT.

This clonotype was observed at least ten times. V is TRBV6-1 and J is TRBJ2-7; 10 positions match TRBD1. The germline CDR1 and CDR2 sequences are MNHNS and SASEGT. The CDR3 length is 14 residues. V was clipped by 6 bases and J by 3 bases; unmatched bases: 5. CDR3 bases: TGTGCCAGCAGCGCCGGGACAGGGGACTACGAGCAGTACTTC. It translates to CASSAGTGDYEQYF.

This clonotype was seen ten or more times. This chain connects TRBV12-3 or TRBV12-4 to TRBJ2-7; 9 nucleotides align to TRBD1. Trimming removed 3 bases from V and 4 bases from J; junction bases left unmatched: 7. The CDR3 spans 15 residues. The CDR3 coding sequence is TGTGCCAGCAGTTTTGGTGGACAGGGGCTATACGAGCAGTACTTC. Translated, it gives CASSFGGQGLYEQYF.

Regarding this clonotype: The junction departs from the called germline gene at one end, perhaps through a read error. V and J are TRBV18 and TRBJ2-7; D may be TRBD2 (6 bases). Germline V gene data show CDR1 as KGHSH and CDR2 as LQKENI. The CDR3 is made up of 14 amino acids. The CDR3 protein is CASSPRGATREQHF. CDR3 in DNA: TGTGCCAGCTCACCGCGCGGGGCGACCCGGGAGCAGCACTTC.

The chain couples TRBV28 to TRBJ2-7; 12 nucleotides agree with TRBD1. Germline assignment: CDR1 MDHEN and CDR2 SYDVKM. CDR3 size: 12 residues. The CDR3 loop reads CAGGQGAGEQYF. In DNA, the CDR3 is TGTGCTGGGGGACAGGGGGCGGGTGAGCAGTACTTC.

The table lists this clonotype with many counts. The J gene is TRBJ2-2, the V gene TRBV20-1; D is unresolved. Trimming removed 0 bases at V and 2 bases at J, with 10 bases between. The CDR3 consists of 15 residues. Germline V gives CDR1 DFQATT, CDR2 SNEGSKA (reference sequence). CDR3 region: CSARDNVGNTGELFF. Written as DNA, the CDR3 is TGCAGTGCTAGAGATAACGTGGGAAACACCGGGGAGCTGTTTTTT.

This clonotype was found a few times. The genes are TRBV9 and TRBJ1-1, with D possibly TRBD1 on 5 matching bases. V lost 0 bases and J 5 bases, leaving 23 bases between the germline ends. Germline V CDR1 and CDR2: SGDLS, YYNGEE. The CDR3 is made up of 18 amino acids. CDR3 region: CASSVGDGHQLSGTEAFF. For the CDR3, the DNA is TGTGCCAGCAGCGTAGGCGATGGACATCAGTTAAGTGGGACTGAAGCTTTCTTT.

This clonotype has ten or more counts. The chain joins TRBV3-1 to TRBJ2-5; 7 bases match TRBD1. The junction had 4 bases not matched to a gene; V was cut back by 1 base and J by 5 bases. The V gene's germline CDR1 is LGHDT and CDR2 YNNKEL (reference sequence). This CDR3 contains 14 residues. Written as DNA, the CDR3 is TGTGCCAGCAGCCAAGTGGGACAGTCCGAGACCCAGTACTTC. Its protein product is CASSQVGQSETQYF.

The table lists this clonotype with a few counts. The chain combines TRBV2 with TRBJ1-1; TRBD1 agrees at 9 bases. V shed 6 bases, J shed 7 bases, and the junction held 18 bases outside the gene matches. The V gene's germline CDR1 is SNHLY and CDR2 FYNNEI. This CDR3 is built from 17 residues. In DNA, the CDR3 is TGTGCCAGCAGCCAACGGGGGGACAGGGAGCTGCCACTTGAAGCTTTCTTT. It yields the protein CASSQRGDRELPLEAFF.